The 15 T cell receptor beta chains below all came from one sample that was sequenced in a study of CD4 and CD8 cells across lung adenocarcinoma regions. TCRdb reprocessed the PCR reads via MiXCR and lists one record per CDR3 protein. The profile shows some 23,000 distinct CDR3 sequences, 40% to 60% of them singletons. The sequenced sample was CD8+ T cells from the center of a lung tumor. These receptor sequences come from a male donor with lung adenocarcinoma. The CD4 and CD8 labels of this study may be unreliable.

This clonotype was seen more than once but under ten times. This rearrangement joins TRBV5-6 to TRBJ2-3; D is unclear. CDR3 length: 15 amino acids. V lost 5 bases to trimming and J lost 3 bases, with 16 bases between them. From germline, CDR1 is SGHDT and CDR2 YYEEEE. This CDR3 is CASSFDSLGTDTQYF. The CDR3 bases are TGTGCCAGCAGTTTCGACTCCTTGGGGACAGATACGCAGTATTTT.

This clonotype was seen at least ten times. This chain joins TRBV11-2 and TRBJ2-5; 10 nucleotides match TRBD1. TRBJ2-7 explains the end of the DNA better; the J call may be wrong. The CDR3 consists of 15 residues. The germline V gene encodes CDR1 SGHAT and CDR2 FQNNGV. The CDR3 DNA follows: TGTGCCAGCAGCTACGGGGACAGGGGCACCTACGAGCAGTACTTC. Its protein product is CASSYGDRGTYEQYF.

This sequence joins TRBV6-1 and TRBJ2-2, with D perhaps matching TRBD1 (5 bases). Germline V gives CDR1 MNHNS, CDR2 SASEGT. The CDR3 loop spans 17 amino acids. Trimming cost V 6 bases and J 0 bases, with 17 bases left between them. In nucleotides, the CDR3 is TGTGCCAGCAGCCCAGGGTCTGGGGAAACGAACACCGGGGAGCTGTTTTTT. Translation gives CASSPGSGETNTGELFF.

The chain is built from TRBV6-1 and TRBJ1-5, with 10 bases aligning to TRBD1. The CDR3 loop spans 14 amino acids. Germline V gene sequence: CDR1 MNHNS, CDR2 SASEGT. V dropped 6 bases and J dropped 13; count of bases not matched to a gene: 12. CDR3 sequence reads: CASRSGTGAGGQHF. The CDR3 DNA sequence: TGTGCCAGCAGGTCCGGGACAGGGGCCGGCGGACAGCATTTT.

The rearrangement uses TRBV6-1 and TRBJ2-3, with D unresolved. CDR3 size: 13 residues. The V gene lost 8 bases and the J gene lost 2 bases, with 11 bases spanning the gap. CDR1 and CDR2 (germline): MNHNS, SASEGT. CDR3 residues: CASSLRTTDTQYF. The CDR3 bases are TGTGCCAGCTCTCTGCGGACCACAGATACGCAGTATTTT.

The CDR3: CASSQALAGYEQYF. The DNA for the CDR3 is TGTGCCAGCAGCCAAGCTCTAGCGGGCTACGAGCAGTACTTC. The gene calls are TRBV4-2 and TRBJ2-7; the match to TRBD2 covers 8 bases. Germline CDR1 LGHNA, CDR2 YNFKEQ. V trimming: 1 base; J trimming: 3 bases; junction bases outside the gene matches: 2. The CDR3 runs 14 residues.

This clonotype came up many times. The rearrangement links TRBV6-1 to TRBJ1-5; D might be TRBD1 (6 bases). The V gene lost 5 bases and the J gene lost 3 bases, with 14 bases spanning the gap. The germline V gene has CDR1 MNHNS and CDR2 SASEGT. The CDR3 sequence is 15 residues long. CDR3 loop: CASSPGGTYNQPQHF. The CDR3 DNA sequence: TGTGCCAGCAGTCCCGGAGGGACATACAATCAGCCCCAGCATTTT.

This clonotype has more than one count but fewer than ten. V usage is TRBV12-3 or TRBV12-4 and J usage is TRBJ1-1; no clear D gene. The ends were cut back, 3 bases at V and 7 bases at J, with 9 bases in the middle. This CDR3 region has 12 residues. CDR3 nucleotide sequence: TGTGCCAGCAGTTTTGAGGCGGGTGAAGCTTTCTTT. Its translation: CASSFEAGEAFF.

V and J are TRBV4-1 and TRBJ2-1; TRBD1 matches 8 bases. The J call could be wrong; TRBJ2-5 is a better fit for the DNA end. The CDR3 contains 14 residues. The germline gives CDR1 MGHRA, CDR2 YSYEKL. The CDR3 region is CASSRQGSSETQYF. CDR3 sequence (DNA): TGCGCCAGCAGCCGACAGGGGTCATCAGAGACCCAGTACTTC.

As for this clonotype: A junction boundary mismatches the germline segment, possibly from a read error. This chain links TRBV6-1 with TRBJ2-4, with a tentative D call TRBD2 (6 bases). Germline V gene sequence: CDR1 MNHNS, CDR2 SASEGT. This CDR3 has 17 amino acids. In DNA, the CDR3 is TGTGCCAGCAGTAAGGGACTGGGGCGGTCTGCCAAAAATATTCAGTATTTC. As protein: CASSKGLGRSAKNIQYF.

Regarding this clonotype: Germline and junction disagree at one end, which may indicate a read error. This chain uses TRBV6-1 with TRBJ2-3; tentative D call: TRBD1 (6 bases). The CDR3 covers 19 residues. The germline V gene has CDR1 MNHNS and CDR2 SASEGT. CDR3 DNA: TGTGCCAGCAGTGAAGGGTCTGGGGCAGGGGCCCTAAGCACCGATACGCAGTATTTT. Its translation is CASSEGSGAGALSTDTQYF.

This clonotype was counted ten times or more. A single base separates this from a much larger clone, so it may be a read error. The chain carries TRBV6-1 and TRBJ2-1, with D hard to call. CDR3 length: 15 residues. V lost 0 bases and J lost 10, with 16 bases in between. Germline V gene lookup returns CDR1 MNHNS and CDR2 SASEGT. CDR3 DNA sequence: TGTGCCAGCAGTGAAGCGACGGGTTTCGGCTACGAGCAGTTCTTC. Its translation: CASSEATGFGYEQFF.

This clonotype was counted between two and nine times. The chain recombines TRBV27 with TRBJ1-6, with a possible D match to TRBD1 (5 bases). The germline V gene encodes CDR1 MNHEY and CDR2 SMNVEV (reference sequence). CDR3 length: 14 residues. The V and J ends lost 7 bases and 10 bases respectively, with 17 bases between them. CDR3 DNA: TGTGCCAGCACCTCTAAGAGGGGCTCCTCACCCCTCCACTTT. It yields the protein CASTSKRGSSPLHF.

This clonotype was detected once. The CDR3 spells CASGFQGVSTGKQYF. The CDR3 nucleotides read TGTGCCAGCGGTTTCCAGGGGGTGAGCACCGGTAAGCAGTATTTT. The gene calls are TRBV6-5 and TRBJ2-2; 7 positions match TRBD1. The J call may be mistaken, given a closer DNA end match to TRBJ2-3. The CDR3 is 15 amino acids. The germline V gene encodes CDR1 MNHEY and CDR2 SVGAGI.

CDR3 nucleotides: TGTGCTGCGGGGCCAGGGGGTGGTGACCAAGAGACCCAGTACTTC. Its translation: CAAGPGGGDQETQYF. The chain links TRBV27 to TRBJ2-5, with a tentative D call TRBD1 (7 bases). Per the germline V gene, CDR1 is MNHEY and CDR2 is SMNVEV (reference sequence). This CDR3 has 15 amino acids.